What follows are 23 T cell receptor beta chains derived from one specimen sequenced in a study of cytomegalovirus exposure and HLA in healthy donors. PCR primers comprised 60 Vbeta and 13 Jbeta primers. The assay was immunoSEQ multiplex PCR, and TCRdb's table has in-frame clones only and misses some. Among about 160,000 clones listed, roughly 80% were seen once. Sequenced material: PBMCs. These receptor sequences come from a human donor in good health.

The CDR3 DNA reads as TGTGCCAGCAGCCCCTATGGACAGCCGGATTCACCCCTCCACTTT. It codes for CASSPYGQPDSPLHF. The chain combines TRBV9 with TRBJ1-6; D perhaps matches TRBD1 (6 bases). With 4 bases removed from V and 8 bases from J, the gap between germline ends came to 16 bases. Germline CDR1 is SGDLS and CDR2 is YYNGEE. This CDR3 comprises 15 residues. The variable domain in full, with the rest retrieved from reference TRBV9 and TRBJ1-6, is DSGVTQTPKHLITATGQRVTLRCSPRSGDLSVYWYQQSLDQGLQFLIQYYNGEERAKGNILERFSAQQFPDLHSELNLSSLELGDSALYFCASSPYGQPDSPLHFGNGTRLTVT.

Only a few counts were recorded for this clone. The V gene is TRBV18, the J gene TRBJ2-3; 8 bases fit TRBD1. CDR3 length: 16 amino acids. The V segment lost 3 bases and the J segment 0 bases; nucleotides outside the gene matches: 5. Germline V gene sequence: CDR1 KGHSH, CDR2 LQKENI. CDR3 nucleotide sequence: TGTGCCAGCTCACCGCAAGACAGGGGAAGCACAGATACGCAGTATTTT. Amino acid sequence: CASSPQDRGSTDTQYF.

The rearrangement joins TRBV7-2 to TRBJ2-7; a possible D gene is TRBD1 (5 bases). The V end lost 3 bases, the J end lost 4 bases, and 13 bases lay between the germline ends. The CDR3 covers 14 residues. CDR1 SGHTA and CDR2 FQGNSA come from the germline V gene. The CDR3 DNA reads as TGTGCCAGCAGCTTCCTAGGGGCCTATTACGAGCAGTACTTC. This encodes CASSFLGAYYEQYF.

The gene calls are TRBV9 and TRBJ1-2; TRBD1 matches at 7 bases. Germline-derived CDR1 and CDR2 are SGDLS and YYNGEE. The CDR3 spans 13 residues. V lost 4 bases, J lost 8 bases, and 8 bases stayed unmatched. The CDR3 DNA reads TGTGCCAGCAGCCCTAGACAGGGTAGGGGCTACACCTTC. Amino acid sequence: CASSPRQGRGYTF.

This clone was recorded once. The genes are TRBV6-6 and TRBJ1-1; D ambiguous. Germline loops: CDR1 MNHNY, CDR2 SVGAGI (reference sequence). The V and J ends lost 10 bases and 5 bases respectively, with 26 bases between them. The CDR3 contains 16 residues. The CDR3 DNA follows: TGTGCCATCAAAGAGGAAGGGAGGACCTTCGGGACTGAAGCTTTCTTT. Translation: CAIKEEGRTFGTEAFF.

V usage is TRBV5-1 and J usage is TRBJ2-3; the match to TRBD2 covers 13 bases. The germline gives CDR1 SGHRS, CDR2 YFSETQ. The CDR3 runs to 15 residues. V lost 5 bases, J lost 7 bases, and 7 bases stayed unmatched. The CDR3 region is CASRQTSGGANTQYF. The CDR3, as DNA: TGCGCCAGCAGGCAAACTAGCGGGGGGGCAAATACGCAGTATTTT.

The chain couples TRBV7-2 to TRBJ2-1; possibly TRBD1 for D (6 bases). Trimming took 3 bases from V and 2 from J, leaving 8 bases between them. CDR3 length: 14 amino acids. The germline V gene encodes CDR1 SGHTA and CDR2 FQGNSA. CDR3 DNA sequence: TGTGCCAGCAGCTTGGGGGCCACCTACAATGAGCAGTTCTTC. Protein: CASSLGATYNEQFF.

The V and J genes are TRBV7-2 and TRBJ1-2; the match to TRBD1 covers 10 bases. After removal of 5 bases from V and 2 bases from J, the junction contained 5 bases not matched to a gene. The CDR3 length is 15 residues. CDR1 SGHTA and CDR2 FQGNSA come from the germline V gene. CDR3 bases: TGTGCCAGCAGCCCGGACAGGGGGAGGAACTATGGCTACACCTTC. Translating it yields CASSPDRGRNYGYTF.

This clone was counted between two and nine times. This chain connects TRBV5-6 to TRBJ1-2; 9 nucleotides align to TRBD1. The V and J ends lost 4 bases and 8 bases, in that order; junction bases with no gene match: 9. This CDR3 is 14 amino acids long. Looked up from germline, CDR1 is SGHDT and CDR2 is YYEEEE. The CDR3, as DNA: TGTGCCAGCAGCCCCGGACAGGGGCGACGGGGCTACACCTTC. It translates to CASSPGQGRRGYTF.

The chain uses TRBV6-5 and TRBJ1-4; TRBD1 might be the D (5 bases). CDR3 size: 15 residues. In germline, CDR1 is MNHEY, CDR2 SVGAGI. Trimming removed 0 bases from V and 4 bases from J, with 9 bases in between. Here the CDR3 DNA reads TGTGCCAGCAGTTACTCAAGGGGCTATAATGAAAAACTGTTTTTT. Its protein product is CASSYSRGYNEKLFF.

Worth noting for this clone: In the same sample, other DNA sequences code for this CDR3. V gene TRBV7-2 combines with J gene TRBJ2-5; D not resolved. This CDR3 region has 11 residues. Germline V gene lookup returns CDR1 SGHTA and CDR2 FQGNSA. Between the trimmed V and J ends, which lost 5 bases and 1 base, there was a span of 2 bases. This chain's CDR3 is CASSLQETQYF. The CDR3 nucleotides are TGTGCCAGCAGCCTCCAAGAGACCCAGTACTTC.

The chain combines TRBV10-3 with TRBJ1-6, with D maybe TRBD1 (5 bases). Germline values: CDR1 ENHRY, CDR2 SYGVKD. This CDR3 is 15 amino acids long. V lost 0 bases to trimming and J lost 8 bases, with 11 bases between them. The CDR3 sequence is CAISESGQGDSPLHF. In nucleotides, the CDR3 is TGTGCCATCAGTGAGTCTGGGCAGGGTGATTCACCCCTCCACTTT.

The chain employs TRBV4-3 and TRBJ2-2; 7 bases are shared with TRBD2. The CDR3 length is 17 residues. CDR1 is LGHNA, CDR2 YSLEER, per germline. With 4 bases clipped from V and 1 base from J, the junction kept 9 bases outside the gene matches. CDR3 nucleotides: TGCGCCAGCAGCCCCAAGGGCGGGGGATGGAACACCGGGGAGCTGTTTTTT. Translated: CASSPKGGGWNTGELFF.

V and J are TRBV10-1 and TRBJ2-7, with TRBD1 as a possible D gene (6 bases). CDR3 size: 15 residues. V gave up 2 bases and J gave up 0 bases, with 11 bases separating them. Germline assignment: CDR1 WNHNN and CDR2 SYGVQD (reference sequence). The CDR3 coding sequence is TGCGCCAGCAGTGAGACAGGGTTCAGCTCCTACGAGCAGTACTTC. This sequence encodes CASSETGFSSYEQYF.

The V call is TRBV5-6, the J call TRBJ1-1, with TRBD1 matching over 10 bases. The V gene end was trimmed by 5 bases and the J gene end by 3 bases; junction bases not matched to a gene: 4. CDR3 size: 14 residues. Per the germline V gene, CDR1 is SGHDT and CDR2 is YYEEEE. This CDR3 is CASRTGGAYTEAFF. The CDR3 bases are TGTGCCAGCAGGACAGGGGGCGCGTACACTGAAGCTTTCTTT.

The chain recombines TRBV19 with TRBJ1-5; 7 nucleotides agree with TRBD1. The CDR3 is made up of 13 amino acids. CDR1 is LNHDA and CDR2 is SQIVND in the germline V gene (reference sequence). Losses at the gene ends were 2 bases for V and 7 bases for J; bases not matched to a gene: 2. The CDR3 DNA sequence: TGTGCCAGTAGTATAACAGGGGAACAGCCCCAGCATTTT. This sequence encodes CASSITGEQPQHF.

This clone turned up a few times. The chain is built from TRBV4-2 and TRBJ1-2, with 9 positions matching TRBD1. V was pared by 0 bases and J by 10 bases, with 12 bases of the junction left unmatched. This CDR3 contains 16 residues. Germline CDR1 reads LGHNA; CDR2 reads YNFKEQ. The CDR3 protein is CASSQDIEGTGYDYTF. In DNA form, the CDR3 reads TGTGCCAGCAGCCAAGATATCGAGGGGACAGGGTACGACTACACCTTC.

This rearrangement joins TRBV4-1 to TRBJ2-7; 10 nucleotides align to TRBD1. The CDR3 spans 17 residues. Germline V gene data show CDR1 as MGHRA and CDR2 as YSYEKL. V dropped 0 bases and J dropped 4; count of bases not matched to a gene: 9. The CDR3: CASSQDLRGQGTYEQYF. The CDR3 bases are TGCGCCAGCAGCCAAGATCTTAGGGGACAGGGGACGTACGAGCAGTACTTC.

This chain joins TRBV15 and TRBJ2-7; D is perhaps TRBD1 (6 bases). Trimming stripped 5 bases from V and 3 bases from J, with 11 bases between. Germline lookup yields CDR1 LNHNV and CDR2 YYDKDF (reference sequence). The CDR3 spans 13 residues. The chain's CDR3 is CATSPGQYYEQYF. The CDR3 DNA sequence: TGTGCCACCAGCCCTGGACAGTACTACGAGCAGTACTTC.

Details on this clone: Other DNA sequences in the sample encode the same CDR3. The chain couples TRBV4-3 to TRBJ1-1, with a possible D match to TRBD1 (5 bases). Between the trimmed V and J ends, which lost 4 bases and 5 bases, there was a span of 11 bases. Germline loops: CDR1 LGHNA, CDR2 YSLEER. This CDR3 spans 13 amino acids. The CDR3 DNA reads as TGCGCCAGCAGCCCTCGCGGGGGTACTGAAGCTTTCTTT. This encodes CASSPRGGTEAFF.

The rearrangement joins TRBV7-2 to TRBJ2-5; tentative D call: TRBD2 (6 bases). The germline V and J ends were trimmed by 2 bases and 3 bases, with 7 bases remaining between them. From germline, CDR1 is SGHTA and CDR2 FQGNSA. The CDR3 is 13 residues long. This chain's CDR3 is CASSLKREETQYF. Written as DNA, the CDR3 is TGTGCCAGCAGCTTAAAGCGGGAAGAGACCCAGTACTTC.

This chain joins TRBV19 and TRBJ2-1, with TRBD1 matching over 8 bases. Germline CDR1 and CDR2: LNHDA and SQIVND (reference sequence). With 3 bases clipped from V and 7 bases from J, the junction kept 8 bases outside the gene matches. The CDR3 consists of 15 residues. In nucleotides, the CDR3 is TGTGCCAGTAGTATGGGGGGACAGGCCGCTAATGAGCAGTTCTTC. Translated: CASSMGGQAANEQFF. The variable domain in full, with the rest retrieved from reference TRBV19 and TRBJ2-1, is DGGITQSPKYLFRKEGQNVTLSCEQNLNHDAMYWYRQDPGQGLRLIYYSQIVNDFQKGDIAEGYSVSREKKESFPLTVTSAQKNPTAFYLCASSMGGQAANEQFFGPGTRLTVL.

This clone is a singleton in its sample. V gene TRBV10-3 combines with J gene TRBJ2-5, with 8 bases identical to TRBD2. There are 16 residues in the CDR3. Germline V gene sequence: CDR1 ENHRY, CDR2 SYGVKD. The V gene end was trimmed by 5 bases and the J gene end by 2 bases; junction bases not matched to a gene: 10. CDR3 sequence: CAISPTSGEIQETQYF. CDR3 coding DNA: TGTGCCATCAGTCCTACTAGCGGAGAAATACAAGAGACCCAGTACTTC.